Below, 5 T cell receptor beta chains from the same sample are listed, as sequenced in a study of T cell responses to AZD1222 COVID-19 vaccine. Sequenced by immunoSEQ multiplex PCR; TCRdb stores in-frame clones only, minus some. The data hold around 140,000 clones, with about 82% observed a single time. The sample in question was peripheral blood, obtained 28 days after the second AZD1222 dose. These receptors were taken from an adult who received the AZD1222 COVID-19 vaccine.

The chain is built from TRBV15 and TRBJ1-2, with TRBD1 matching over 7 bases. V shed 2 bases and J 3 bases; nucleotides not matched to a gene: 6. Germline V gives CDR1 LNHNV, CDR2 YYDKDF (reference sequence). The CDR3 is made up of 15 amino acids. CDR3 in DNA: TGTGCCACCAGCAGACCCGTGACAGGGTACTATGGCTACACCTTC. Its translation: CATSRPVTGYYGYTF.

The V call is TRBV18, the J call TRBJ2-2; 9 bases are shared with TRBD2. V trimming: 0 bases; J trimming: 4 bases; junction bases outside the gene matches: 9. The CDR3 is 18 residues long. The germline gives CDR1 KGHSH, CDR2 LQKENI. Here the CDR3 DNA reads TGTGCCAGCTCACCACCCGCGGGAGGGCCCGGTGGCACCGGGGAGCTGTTTTTT. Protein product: CASSPPAGGPGGTGELFF.

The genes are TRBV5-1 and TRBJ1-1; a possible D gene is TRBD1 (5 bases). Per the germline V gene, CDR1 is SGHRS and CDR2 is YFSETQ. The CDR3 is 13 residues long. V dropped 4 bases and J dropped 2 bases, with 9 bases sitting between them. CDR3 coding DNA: TGCGCCAGCAGCCGGGACTACAACACTGAAGCTTTCTTT. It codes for CASSRDYNTEAFF. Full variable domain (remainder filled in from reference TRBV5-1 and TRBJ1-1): KAGVTQTPRYLIKTRGQQVTLSCSPISGHRSVSWYQQTPGQGLQFLFEYFSETQRNKGNFPGRFSGRQFSNSRSEMNVSTLELGDSALYLCASSRDYNTEAFFGQGTRLTVV.

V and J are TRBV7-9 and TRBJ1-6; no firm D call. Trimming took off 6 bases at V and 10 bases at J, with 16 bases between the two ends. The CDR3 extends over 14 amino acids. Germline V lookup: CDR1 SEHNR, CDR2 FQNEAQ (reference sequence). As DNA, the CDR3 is TGTGCCAGCAGGACTGCGTGGGAGAACTCACCCCTCCACTTT. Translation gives CASRTAWENSPLHF.

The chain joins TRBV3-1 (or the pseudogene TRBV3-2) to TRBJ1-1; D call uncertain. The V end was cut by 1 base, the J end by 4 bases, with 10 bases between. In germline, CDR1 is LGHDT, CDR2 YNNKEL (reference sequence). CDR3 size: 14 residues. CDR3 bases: TGTGCCAGCAGCCAAGCACTAACTTCCACTGAAGCTTTCTTT. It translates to CASSQALTSTEAFF.